The subject of this entry is one T cell receptor (beta chain). What it binds is unknown. The data were obtained in a study of response to subunit inactivated influenza vaccine. Study results and limitations: After each seasonal influenza vaccination, few new T cells are recruited, the authors suggested.

The germline V gene encodes CDR1 ENHRY and CDR2 SYGVKD. Unmatched junction bases numbered 5, after V lost 2 bases and J lost 5 bases. The CDR3 consists of 16 residues. TCRdb reprocessed the RT-PCR reads via MiXCR and lists one record per CDR3 protein. The repertoire has approximately 530,000 distinct CDR3 sequences, roughly 8.2% of them found once; the top ten carry 10% to 15%. This sequence was found in a man aged 50 to 75 who received an inactivated influenza vaccine. The rearrangement links TRBV10-3 to TRBJ2-3, with 12 bases fitting TRBD1. Here the sequenced sample was PBMCs from blood, taken about 23 months after vaccination. The CDR3 is CAISEPRDRGRDTQYF. CDR3 in DNA: TGTGCCATCAGTGAGCCGAGGGACAGGGGGCGAGATACGCAGTATTTT.